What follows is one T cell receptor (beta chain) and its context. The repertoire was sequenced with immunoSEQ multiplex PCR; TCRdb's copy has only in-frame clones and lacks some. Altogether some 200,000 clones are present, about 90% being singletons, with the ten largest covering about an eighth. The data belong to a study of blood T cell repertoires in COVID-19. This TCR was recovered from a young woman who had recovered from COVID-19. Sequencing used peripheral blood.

The CDR3: CASSSFRTDRNSGNTIYF. The CDR3 DNA reads as TGTGCCAGCAGCTCCTTTAGAACTGACAGGAACTCTGGAAACACCATATATTTT. V gene TRBV7-9 combines with J gene TRBJ1-3, with D possibly TRBD1 on 6 matching bases. Germline V gene data show CDR1 as SEHNR and CDR2 as FQNEAQ (reference sequence). The CDR3 length is 18 residues. The V end lost 4 bases, the J end lost 0 bases, and 19 bases lay between the germline ends. The whole variable domain, remainder taken from reference TRBV7-9 and TRBJ1-3, is DTGVSQNPRHKITKRGQNVTFRCDPISEHNRLYWYRQTLGQGPEFLTYFQNEAQLEKSRLLSDRFSAERPKGSFSTLEIQRTEQGDSAMYLCASSSFRTDRNSGNTIYFGEGSWLTVV.